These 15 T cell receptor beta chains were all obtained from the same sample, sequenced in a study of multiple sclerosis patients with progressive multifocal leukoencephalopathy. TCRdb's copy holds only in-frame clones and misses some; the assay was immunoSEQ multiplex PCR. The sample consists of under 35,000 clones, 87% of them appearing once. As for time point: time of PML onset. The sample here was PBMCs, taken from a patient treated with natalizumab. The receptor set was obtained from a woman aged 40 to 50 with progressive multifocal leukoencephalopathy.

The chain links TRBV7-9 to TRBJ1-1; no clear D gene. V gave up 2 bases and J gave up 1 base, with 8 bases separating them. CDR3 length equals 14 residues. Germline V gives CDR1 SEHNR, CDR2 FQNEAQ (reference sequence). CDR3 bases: TGTGCCAGCAGCTTACCGACTGGGAACACTGAAGCTTTCTTT. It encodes CASSLPTGNTEAFF.

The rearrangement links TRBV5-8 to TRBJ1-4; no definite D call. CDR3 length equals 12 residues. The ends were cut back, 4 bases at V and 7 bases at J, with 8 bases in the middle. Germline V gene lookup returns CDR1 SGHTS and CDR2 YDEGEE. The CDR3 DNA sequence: TGTGCCAGCAGCCTGGACGCTGAAAAACTGTTTTTT. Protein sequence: CASSLDAEKLFF.

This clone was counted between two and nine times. CDR3 in DNA: TGTGCCAGCAGTGACTGGCAGGTAAATTCACCCCTCCACTTT. Translating gives CASSDWQVNSPLHF. The J gene is TRBJ1-6, the V gene TRBV2; D unclear. CDR1 is SNHLY, CDR2 FYNNEI, per germline. With 3 bases removed from V and 7 bases from J, the gap between germline ends came to 10 bases. The CDR3 is 14 amino acids.

CDR3 protein: CASSPTSTDTQYF. For the CDR3, the DNA is TGCGCCAGCAGCCCGACTAGCACAGATACGCAGTATTTT. The chain has TRBV4-1 and TRBJ2-3; D is ambiguous. The CDR3 sequence is 13 residues long. Trimming removed 4 bases from V and 0 bases from J, with 5 bases in between. Germline loops: CDR1 MGHRA, CDR2 YSYEKL.

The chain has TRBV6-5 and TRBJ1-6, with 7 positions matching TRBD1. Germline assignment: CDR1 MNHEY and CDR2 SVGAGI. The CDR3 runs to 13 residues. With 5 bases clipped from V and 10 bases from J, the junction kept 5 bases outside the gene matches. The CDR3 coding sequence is TGTGCCAGCAGTCCGACAGGGAAATCACCCCTCCACTTT. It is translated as CASSPTGKSPLHF.

The CDR3 DNA reads TGTGCCAGCAGCTTAGTAACTACCAGGGGCGGGGAGCTGTTTTTT. Translating gives CASSLVTTRGGELFF. The chain employs TRBV7-2 and TRBJ2-2, with a weak D call TRBD1 (6 bases). Trimming removed 1 base from V and 7 bases from J, with 13 bases in between. Germline V gene lookup returns CDR1 SGHTA and CDR2 FQGNSA. This CDR3 is built from 15 residues.

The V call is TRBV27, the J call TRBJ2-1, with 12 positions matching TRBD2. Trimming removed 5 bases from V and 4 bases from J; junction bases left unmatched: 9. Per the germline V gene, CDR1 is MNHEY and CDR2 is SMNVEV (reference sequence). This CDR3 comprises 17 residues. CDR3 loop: CASSPPGLAGYYNEQFF. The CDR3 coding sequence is TGTGCCAGCAGTCCACCGGGACTAGCGGGTTATTACAATGAGCAGTTCTTC.

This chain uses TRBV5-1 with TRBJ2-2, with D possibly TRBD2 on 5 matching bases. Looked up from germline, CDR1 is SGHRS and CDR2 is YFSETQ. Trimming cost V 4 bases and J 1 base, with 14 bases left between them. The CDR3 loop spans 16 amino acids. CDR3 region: CASSEGGLQNTGELFF. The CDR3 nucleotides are TGCGCCAGCAGCGAGGGTGGACTCCAGAACACCGGGGAGCTGTTTTTT.

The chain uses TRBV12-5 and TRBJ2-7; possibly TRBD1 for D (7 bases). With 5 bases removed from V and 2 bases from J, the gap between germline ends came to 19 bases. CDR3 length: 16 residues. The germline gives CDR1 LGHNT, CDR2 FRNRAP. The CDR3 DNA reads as TGTGCTAGTGGTCCCTTTGCGGGGCAGGGGGCCTACGAGCAGTACTTC. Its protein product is CASGPFAGQGAYEQYF.

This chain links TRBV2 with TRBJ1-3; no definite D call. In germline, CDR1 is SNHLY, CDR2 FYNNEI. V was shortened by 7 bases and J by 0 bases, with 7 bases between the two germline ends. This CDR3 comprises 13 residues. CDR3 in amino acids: CASKFSSGNTIYF. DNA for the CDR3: TGTGCCAGCAAGTTTAGCTCTGGAAACACCATATATTTT.

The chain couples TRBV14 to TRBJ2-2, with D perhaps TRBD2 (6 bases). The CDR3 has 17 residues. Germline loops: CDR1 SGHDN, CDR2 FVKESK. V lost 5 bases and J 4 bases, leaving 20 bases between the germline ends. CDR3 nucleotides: TGTGCCAGCAGCAAAAAGAGTGGAGGGCTCGGCACCGGGGAGCTGTTTTTT. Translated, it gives CASSKKSGGLGTGELFF. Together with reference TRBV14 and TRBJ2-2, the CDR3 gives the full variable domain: EAGVTQFPSHSVIEKGQTVTLRCDPISGHDNLYWYRRVMGKEIKFLLHFVKESKQDESGMPNNRFLAERTGGTYSTLKVQPAELEDSGVYFCASSKKSGGLGTGELFFGEGSRLTVL.

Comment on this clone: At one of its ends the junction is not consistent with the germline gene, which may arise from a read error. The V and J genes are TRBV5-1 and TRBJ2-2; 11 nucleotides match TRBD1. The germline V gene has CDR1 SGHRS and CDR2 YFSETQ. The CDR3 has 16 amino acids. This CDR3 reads CTSSMGQGDHTGELFF. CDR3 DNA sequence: TGCACCAGCAGCATGGGACAGGGGGATCACACCGGGGAGCTGTTTTTT.

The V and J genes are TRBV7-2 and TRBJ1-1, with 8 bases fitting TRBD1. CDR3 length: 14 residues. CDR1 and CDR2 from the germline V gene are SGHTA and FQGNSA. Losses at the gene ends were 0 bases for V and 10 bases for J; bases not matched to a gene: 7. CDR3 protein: CASSLATRGRGAFF. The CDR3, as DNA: TGTGCCAGCAGCTTAGCGACCAGGGGGCGGGGAGCTTTCTTT.

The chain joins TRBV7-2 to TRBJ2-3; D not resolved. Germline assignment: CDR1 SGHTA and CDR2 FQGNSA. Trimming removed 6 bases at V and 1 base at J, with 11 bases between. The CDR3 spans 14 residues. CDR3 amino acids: CASSPGLRTDTQYF. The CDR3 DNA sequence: TGTGCCAGCAGTCCCGGGCTACGCACAGATACGCAGTATTTT. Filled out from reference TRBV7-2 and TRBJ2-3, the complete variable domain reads GAGVSQSPSNKVTEKGKDVELRCDPISGHTALYWYRQSLGQGLEFLIYFQGNSAPDKSGLPSDRFSAERTGGSVSTLTIQRTQQEDSAVYLCASSPGLRTDTQYFGPGTRLTVL.

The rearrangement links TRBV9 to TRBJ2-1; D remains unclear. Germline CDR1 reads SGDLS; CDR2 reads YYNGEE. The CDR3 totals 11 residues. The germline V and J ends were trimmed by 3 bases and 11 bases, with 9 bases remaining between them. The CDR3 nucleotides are TGTGCCAGCAGCGGCAACTCCCAGCAGTTCTTC. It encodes CASSGNSQQFF.